This is a list of T cell receptor beta chains from one sample in a study of blood T cells in healthy people across ages. TCRdb itself ran the 5' RACE reads through MiXCR, one entry per CDR3 protein. The sample holds about 680,000 distinct CDR3 sequences, around 48% seen once. Sequenced input: blood. Receptors originate from an older woman in good health. Both conserved end residues are trimmed from each CDR3. Each record gives: clone size, V gene, D gene, J gene, CDR3 protein. D genes are given only for firm matches. Part of the rows lack a size; the others show once, few, many or a class for expanded clones.

clone_size: .; v_call: TRBV20-1; d_call: TRBD1; j_call: TRBJ1-2; cdr3_aa: SAIGTGDYGYT
clone_size: .; v_call: TRBV28; d_call: .; j_call: TRBJ2-1; cdr3_aa: ASSSVVGASSYNEQF
clone_size: .; v_call: TRBV29-1; d_call: .; j_call: TRBJ2-4; cdr3_aa: SVEGDSEAKNIQY
clone_size: .; v_call: TRBV27; d_call: .; j_call: TRBJ2-1; cdr3_aa: ASSSAGNNEQF
clone_size: .; v_call: TRBV29-1; d_call: TRBD1; j_call: TRBJ1-1; cdr3_aa: SVTTGGFTEAF
clone_size: few; v_call: TRBV10-1; d_call: .; j_call: TRBJ1-2; cdr3_aa: ASSDAEQADGYT
clone_size: .; v_call: TRBV28; d_call: TRBD1; j_call: TRBJ1-6; cdr3_aa: ASRRGGQGSPLH
clone_size: .; v_call: TRBV5-6; d_call: TRBD1; j_call: TRBJ1-2; cdr3_aa: ASSPDRARYGYT
clone_size: .; v_call: TRBV20-1; d_call: TRBD1; j_call: TRBJ2-7; cdr3_aa: SATGTGRFYEQY
clone_size: .; v_call: TRBV5-1; d_call: .; j_call: TRBJ2-7; cdr3_aa: ASSWAPGNEQY
clone_size: .; v_call: TRBV21-1; d_call: .; j_call: TRBJ2-1; cdr3_aa: ASSKGAGEGSYNEQF
clone_size: .; v_call: TRBV4-2; d_call: TRBD2; j_call: TRBJ2-2; cdr3_aa: ASSQDGLGSGELF
clone_size: .; v_call: TRBV3-1; d_call: .; j_call: TRBJ2-2; cdr3_aa: ASSHTGMDTGELF
clone_size: .; v_call: TRBV20-1; d_call: .; j_call: TRBJ2-3; cdr3_aa: SARGARASTDTQY
clone_size: few; v_call: TRBV20-1; d_call: TRBD1; j_call: TRBJ2-3; cdr3_aa: SAGDRDPLDTQY
clone_size: few; v_call: TRBV5-1; d_call: .; j_call: TRBJ1-1; cdr3_aa: ASSFKEGNTEAF
clone_size: .; v_call: TRBV6-5; d_call: .; j_call: TRBJ1-1; cdr3_aa: ASRLQGNTEAF
clone_size: few; v_call: TRBV29-1; d_call: .; j_call: TRBJ1-2; cdr3_aa: SANFNYGYT
clone_size: few; v_call: TRBV28; d_call: TRBD1; j_call: TRBJ2-1; cdr3_aa: ASSIDRGYNEQF
clone_size: few; v_call: TRBV5-1; d_call: .; j_call: TRBJ2-1; cdr3_aa: ASSQGSRSYNEQF
clone_size: .; v_call: TRBV4-3; d_call: TRBD2; j_call: TRBJ2-3; cdr3_aa: ASSLTSGRPDTQY
clone_size: .; v_call: TRBV5-1; d_call: TRBD2; j_call: TRBJ2-1; cdr3_aa: ASTPLAGSYNEQF
clone_size: .; v_call: TRBV12-3/TRBV12-4; d_call: TRBD1; j_call: TRBJ2-7; cdr3_aa: ASRKTGDFYEQY
clone_size: few; v_call: TRBV6-2/TRBV6-3; d_call: .; j_call: TRBJ2-7; cdr3_aa: ASSPGQFPTYEQY
clone_size: .; v_call: TRBV29-1; d_call: .; j_call: TRBJ2-1; cdr3_aa: SVGTDNEQF
clone_size: .; v_call: TRBV2; d_call: .; j_call: TRBJ1-2; cdr3_aa: ASNYGQSSYGYT
clone_size: .; v_call: TRBV28; d_call: .; j_call: TRBJ1-2; cdr3_aa: ASNGFNDYGYT
clone_size: few; v_call: TRBV12-3/TRBV12-4; d_call: .; j_call: TRBJ1-2; cdr3_aa: ASSLARTPSGYT
clone_size: .; v_call: TRBV27; d_call: TRBD2; j_call: TRBJ2-1; cdr3_aa: ASSPRSGNYNEQF
clone_size: few; v_call: TRBV20-1; d_call: TRBD2; j_call: TRBJ2-7; cdr3_aa: SAVNWEGIYEQY
clone_size: .; v_call: TRBV4-1; d_call: .; j_call: TRBJ1-5; cdr3_aa: ASSQDQGSNQPQH
clone_size: .; v_call: TRBV3-1; d_call: TRBD2; j_call: TRBJ2-1; cdr3_aa: ASSQVWASGRAANEQF
clone_size: few; v_call: TRBV20-1; d_call: .; j_call: TRBJ2-1; cdr3_aa: SASRPPNEQF
clone_size: few; v_call: TRBV29-1; d_call: .; j_call: TRBJ2-5; cdr3_aa: SGSSELGNEQY
clone_size: few; v_call: TRBV28; d_call: TRBD2; j_call: TRBJ2-7; cdr3_aa: ALRGAGESSYEQY
clone_size: .; v_call: TRBV20-1; d_call: .; j_call: TRBJ2-5; cdr3_aa: SARSETQY
clone_size: .; v_call: TRBV6-1; d_call: TRBD2; j_call: TRBJ2-7; cdr3_aa: ASVKVGLAGLAREQY
clone_size: .; v_call: TRBV29-1; d_call: TRBD2; j_call: TRBJ2-1; cdr3_aa: SVERAGWYNEQF
clone_size: .; v_call: TRBV3-1; d_call: TRBD1; j_call: TRBJ1-2; cdr3_aa: ASSQDPGTGLGYT
clone_size: .; v_call: TRBV15; d_call: .; j_call: TRBJ1-5; cdr3_aa: ATSSRGGYQPQH
clone_size: many; v_call: TRBV4-2; d_call: TRBD2; j_call: TRBJ2-3; cdr3_aa: ASSQRETADTQY
clone_size: .; v_call: TRBV9; d_call: TRBD2; j_call: TRBJ2-2; cdr3_aa: ASSVGTSGYTGELF